Included here is one T cell receptor (beta chain) sequence, with context. This CDR3 spans 16 amino acids. Germline CDR1 is SGHTA and CDR2 is FQGNSA. V was shortened by 3 bases and J by 5 bases, with 16 bases between the two germline ends. These data come from a study of T cells of healthy individuals. In TCRdb, the 5' RACE reads were re-called with MiXCR into one record per CDR3 protein. This sample has 85,000 to 100,000 distinct CDR3 sequences, with approximately 16% found just once. The TCR was taken from a human donor in good health. This sequence joins TRBV7-2 and TRBJ2-2; D gene uncertain. The CDR3 loop is CASSLARVSITGELFF. The DNA for the CDR3 is TGTGCCAGCAGCTTGGCCCGGGTTTCAATTACCGGGGAGCTGTTTTTT.